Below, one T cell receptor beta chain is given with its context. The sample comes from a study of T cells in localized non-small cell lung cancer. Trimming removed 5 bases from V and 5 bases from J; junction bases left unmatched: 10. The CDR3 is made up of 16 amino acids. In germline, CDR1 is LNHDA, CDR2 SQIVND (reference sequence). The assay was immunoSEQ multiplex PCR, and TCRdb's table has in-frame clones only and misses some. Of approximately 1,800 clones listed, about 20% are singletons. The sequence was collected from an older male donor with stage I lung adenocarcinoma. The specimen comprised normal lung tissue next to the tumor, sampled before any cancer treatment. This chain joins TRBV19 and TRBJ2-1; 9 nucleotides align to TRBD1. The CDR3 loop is CASSLIGQGSDNEQFF. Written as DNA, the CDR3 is TGTGCCAGTAGTCTTATAGGACAGGGGTCAGACAATGAGCAGTTCTTC.